This T cell receptor (beta chain) was obtained from a study of T cells in Graves' hyperthyroidism and ophthalmopathy. About the research overall: At the time of initial diagnosis and before any treatment, peripheral blood was collected. Overall study results and limits: Ophthalmopathy stood apart from stable hyperthyroidism in a 13 V-J model.

The source material, RNA transcripts, was used to amplify TCR beta CDR3 regions. Using the HTBI primer set, a first-round RT-PCR was run on the TCR CDR3. TCRdb redid the calling of the multiplex PCR reads with MiXCR, one entry per CDR3 protein. The sample contains more than 300,000 distinct CDR3 sequences, around a sixth of which appear only once. Lactation, pregnancy, other autoimmune disease or uncontrolled infection led to exclusion of patients. PBMCs came from about 10 ml fresh peripheral blood. About this clonotype: Its specificity is unknown.

The origin of this receptor is a man aged 18 to 29 with Graves' ophthalmopathy. Material: blood.

CDR3 protein: CASSDPGQGFWYEQYF. The CDR3 region has the DNA TGTGCCAGTAGTGACCCGGGACAGGGATTTTGGTACGAGCAGTACTTC. The J gene is TRBJ2-7, the V gene TRBV19; 9 bases map to TRBD1. Germline CDR1 reads LNHDA; CDR2 reads SQIVND (reference sequence). V was pared by 5 bases and J by 4 bases, with 12 bases of the junction left unmatched. The CDR3 runs 16 residues.